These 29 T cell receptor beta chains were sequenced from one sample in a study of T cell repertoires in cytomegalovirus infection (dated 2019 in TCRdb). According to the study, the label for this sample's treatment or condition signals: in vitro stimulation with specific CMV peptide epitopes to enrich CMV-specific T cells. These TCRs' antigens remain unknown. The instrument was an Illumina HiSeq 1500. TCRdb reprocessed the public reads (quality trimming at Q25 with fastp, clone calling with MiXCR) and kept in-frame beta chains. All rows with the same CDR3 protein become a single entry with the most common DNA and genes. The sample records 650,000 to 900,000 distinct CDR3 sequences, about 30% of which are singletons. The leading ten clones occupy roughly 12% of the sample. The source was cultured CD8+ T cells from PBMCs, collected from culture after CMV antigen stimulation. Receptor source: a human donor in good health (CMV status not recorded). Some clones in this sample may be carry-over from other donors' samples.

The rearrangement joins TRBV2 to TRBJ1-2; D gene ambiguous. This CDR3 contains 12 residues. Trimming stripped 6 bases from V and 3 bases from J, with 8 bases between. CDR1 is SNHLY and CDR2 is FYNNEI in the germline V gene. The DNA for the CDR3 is TGTGCCAGCAGAGGCAGCCACTATGGCTACACCTTC. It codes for CASRGSHYGYTF.

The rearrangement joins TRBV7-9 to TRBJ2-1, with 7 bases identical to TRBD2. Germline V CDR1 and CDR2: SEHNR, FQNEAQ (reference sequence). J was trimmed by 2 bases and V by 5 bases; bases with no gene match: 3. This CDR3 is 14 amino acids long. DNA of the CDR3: TGTGCCAGCAGCCATGGGGGGGCCTACAATGAGCAGTTCTTC. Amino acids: CASSHGGAYNEQFF. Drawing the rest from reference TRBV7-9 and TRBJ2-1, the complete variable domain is DTGVSQNPRHKITKRGQNVTFRCDPISEHNRLYWYRQTLGQGPEFLTYFQNEAQLEKSRLLSDRFSAERPKGSFSTLEIQRTEQGDSAMYLCASSHGGAYNEQFFGPGTRLTVL.

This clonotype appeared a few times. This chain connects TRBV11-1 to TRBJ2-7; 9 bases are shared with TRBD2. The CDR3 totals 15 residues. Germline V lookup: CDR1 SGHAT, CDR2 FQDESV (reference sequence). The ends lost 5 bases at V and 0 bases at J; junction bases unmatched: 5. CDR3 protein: CASSPLAGISYEQYV. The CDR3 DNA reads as TGTGCCAGCAGCCCCCTAGCGGGGATCTCCTACGAGCAGTACGTC.

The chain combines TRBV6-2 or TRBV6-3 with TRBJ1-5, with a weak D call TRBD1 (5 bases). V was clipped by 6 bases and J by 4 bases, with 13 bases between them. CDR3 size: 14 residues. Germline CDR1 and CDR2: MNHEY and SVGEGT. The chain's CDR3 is CASRGTAANQPQHF. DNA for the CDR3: TGTGCCAGCAGAGGGACGGCCGCTAATCAGCCCCAGCATTTT.

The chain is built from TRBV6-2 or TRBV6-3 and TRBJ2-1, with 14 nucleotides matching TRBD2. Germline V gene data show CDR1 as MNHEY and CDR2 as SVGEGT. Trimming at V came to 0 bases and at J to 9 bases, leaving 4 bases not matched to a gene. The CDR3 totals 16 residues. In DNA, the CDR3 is TGTGCCAGCAGTTACTCGGGGACTAGCGGGGGTGTTGAGCAGTTCTTC. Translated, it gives CASSYSGTSGGVEQFF.

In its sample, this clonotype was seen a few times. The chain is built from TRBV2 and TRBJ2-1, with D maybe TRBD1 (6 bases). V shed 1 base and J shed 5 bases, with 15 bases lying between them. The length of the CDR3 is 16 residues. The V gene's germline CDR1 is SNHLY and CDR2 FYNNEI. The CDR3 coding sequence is TGTGCCAGCAGTGAAGATAACAGGGAAATCGACAATGAGCAGTTCTTC. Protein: CASSEDNREIDNEQFF.

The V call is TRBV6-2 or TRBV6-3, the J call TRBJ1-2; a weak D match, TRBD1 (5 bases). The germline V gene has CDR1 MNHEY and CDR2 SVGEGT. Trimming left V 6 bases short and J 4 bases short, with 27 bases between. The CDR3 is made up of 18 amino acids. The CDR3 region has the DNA TGTGCCAGCAGCTACGACAGATTTGATCACTATCGAAGCTATGGCTACACCTTC. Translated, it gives CASSYDRFDHYRSYGYTF.

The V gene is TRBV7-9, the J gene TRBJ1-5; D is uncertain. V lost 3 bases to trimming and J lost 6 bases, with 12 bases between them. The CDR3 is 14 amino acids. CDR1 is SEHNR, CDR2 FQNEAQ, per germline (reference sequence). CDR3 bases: TGTGCCAGCAGCTTGGGCGGGAATGGTCAGCCCCAGCATTTT. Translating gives CASSLGGNGQPQHF.

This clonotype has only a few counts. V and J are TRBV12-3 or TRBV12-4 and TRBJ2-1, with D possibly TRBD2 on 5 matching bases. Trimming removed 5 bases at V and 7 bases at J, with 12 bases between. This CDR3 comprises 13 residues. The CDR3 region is CASSPGLTNEQFF. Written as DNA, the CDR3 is TGTGCCAGCAGTCCCGGACTTACTAATGAGCAGTTCTTC.

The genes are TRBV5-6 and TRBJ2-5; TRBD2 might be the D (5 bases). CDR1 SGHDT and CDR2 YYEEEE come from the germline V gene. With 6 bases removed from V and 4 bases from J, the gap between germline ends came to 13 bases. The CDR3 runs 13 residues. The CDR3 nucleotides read TGTGCCAGCACCATAGGACGGGGAGAGACCCAGTACTTC. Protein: CASTIGRGETQYF.

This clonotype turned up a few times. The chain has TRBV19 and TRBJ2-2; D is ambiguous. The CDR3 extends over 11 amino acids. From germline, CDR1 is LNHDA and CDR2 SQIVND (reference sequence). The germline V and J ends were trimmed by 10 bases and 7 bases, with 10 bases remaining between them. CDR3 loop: CATLHNGELFF. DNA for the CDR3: TGTGCCACCCTGCACAACGGGGAGCTGTTTTTT.

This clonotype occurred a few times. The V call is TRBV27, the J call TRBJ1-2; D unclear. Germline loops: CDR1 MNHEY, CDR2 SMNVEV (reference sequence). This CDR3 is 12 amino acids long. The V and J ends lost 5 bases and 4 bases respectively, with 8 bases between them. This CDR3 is CASSDNSYGYTF. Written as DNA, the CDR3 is TGTGCCAGCAGTGACAATAGCTATGGCTACACCTTC.

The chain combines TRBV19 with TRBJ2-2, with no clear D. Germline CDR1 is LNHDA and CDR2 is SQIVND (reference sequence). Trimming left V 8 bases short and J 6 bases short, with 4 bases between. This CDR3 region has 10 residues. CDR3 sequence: CASHAGELFF. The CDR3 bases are TGTGCCAGTCACGCCGGGGAGCTGTTTTTT. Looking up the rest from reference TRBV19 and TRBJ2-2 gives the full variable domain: DGGITQSPKYLFRKEGQNVTLSCEQNLNHDAMYWYRQDPGQGLRLIYYSQIVNDFQKGDIAEGYSVSREKKESFPLTVTSAQKNPTAFYLCASHAGELFFGEGSRLTVL.

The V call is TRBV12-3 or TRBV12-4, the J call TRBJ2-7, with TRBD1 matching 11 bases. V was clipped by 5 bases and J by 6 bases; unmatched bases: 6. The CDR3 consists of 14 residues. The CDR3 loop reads CASSPLGQGGEQYF. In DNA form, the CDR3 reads TGTGCCAGCAGTCCTTTGGGACAGGGGGGCGAGCAGTACTTC.

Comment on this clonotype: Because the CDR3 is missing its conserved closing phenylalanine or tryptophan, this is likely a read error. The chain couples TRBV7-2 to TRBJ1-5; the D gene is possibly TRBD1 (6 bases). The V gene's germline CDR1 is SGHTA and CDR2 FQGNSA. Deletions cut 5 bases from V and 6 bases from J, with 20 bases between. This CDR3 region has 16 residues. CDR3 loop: CASSLEVAGDFQPQHY. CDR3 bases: TGTGCCAGCAGCCTGGAGGTGGCAGGGGATTTTCAGCCCCAGCATTAT.

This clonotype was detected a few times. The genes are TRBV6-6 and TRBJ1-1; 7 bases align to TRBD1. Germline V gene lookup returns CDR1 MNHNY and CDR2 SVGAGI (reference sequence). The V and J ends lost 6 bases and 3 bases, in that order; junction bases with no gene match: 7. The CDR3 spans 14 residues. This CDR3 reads CASRTTGRDTEAFF. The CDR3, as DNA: TGTGCCAGCAGAACGACAGGGAGGGACACTGAAGCTTTCTTT.

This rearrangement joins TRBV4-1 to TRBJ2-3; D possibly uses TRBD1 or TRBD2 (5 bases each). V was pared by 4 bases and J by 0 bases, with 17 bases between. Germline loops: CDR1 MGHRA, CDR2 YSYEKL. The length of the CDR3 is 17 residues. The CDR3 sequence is CASSPTRAGTSTDTQYF. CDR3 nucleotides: TGCGCCAGCAGCCCCACGAGGGCAGGGACCAGCACAGATACGCAGTATTTT.

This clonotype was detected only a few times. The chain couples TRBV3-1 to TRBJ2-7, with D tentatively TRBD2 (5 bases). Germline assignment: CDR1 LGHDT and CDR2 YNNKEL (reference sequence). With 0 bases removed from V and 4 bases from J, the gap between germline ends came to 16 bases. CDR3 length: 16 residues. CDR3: CASSQEPGITGYEQYF. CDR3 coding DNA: TGTGCCAGCAGCCAAGAGCCGGGGATTACCGGTTACGAGCAGTACTTC.

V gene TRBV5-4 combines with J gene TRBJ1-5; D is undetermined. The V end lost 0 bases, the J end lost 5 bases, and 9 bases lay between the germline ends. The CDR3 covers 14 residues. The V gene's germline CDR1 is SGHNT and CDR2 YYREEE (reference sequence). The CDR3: CASSLEPDYQPQHF. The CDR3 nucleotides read TGTGCCAGCAGCTTGGAACCGGATTATCAGCCCCAGCATTTT.

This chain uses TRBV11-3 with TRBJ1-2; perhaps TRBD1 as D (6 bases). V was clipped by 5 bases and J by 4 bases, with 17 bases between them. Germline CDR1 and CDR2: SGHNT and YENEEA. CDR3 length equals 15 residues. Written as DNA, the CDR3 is TGTGCCAGCAGCATATACAGGGATTGGGTCTATGGCTACACCTTC. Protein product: CASSIYRDWVYGYTF.

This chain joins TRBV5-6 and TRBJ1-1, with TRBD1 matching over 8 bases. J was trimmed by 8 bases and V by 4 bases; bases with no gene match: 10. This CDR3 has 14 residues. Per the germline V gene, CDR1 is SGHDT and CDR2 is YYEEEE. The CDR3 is CASSITDRALEAFF. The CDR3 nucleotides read TGTGCCAGCAGCATTACGGACAGGGCGCTCGAAGCTTTCTTT.

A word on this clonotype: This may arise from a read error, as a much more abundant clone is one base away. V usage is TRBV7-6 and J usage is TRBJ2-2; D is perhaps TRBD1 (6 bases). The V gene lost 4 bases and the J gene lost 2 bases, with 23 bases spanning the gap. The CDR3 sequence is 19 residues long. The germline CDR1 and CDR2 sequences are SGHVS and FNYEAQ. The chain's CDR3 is CASSSMPQGRCANTGELFF. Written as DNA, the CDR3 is TGTGCCAGCAGCTCTATGCCCCAGGGGAGATGCGCCAACACCGGGGAGCTGTTTTTT.

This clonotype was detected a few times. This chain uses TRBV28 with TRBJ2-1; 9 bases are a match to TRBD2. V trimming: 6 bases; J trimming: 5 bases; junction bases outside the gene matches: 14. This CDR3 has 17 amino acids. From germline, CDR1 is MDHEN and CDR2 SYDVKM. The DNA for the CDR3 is TGTGCCAGCAGGAAAATGGCTGGACTAGCGATCAACAATGAGCAGTTCTTC. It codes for CASRKMAGLAINNEQFF.

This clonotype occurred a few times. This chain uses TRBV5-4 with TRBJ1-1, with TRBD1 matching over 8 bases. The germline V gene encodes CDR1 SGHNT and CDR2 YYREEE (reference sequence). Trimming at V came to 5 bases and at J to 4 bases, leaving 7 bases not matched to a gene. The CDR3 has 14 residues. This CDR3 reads CASRFTGGVTEAFF. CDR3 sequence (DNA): TGTGCCAGCAGATTCACAGGGGGGGTCACTGAAGCTTTCTTT.

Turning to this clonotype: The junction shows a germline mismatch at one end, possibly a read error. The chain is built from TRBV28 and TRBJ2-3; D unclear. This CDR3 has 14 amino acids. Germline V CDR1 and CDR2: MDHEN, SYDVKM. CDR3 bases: TGTGCCAACAGTTTGGACGGTAGCACAGATACGCAGTATTTT. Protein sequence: CANSLDGSTDTQYF.

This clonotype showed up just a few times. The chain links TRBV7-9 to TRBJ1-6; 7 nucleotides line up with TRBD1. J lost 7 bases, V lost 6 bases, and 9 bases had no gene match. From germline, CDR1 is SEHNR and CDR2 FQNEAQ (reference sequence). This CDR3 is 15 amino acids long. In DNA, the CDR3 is TGTGCCAGCAGAGCCCGGGACAGCGCAAATTCACCCCTCCACTTT. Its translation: CASRARDSANSPLHF.

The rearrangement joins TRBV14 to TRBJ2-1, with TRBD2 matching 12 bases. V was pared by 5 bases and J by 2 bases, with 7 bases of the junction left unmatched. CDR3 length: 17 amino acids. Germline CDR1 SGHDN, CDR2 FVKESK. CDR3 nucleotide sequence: TGTGCCAGCAGCAGTCTAGCGGGGGGGGTACCCTACAATGAGCAGTTCTTC. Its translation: CASSSLAGGVPYNEQFF.

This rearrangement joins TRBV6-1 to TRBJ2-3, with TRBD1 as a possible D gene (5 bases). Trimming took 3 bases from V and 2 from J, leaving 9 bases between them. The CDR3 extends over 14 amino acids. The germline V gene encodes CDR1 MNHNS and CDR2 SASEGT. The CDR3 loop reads CASSDAGSTDTQYF. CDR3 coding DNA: TGTGCCAGCAGTGACGCAGGGTCCACAGATACGCAGTATTTT.

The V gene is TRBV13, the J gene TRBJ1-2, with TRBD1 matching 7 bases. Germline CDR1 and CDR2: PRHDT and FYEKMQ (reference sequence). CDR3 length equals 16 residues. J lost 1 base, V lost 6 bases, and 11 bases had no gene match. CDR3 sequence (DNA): TGTGCCAGCAGGGCCAGAGTGACAGGGATTAACTATGGCTACACCTTC. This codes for CASRARVTGINYGYTF. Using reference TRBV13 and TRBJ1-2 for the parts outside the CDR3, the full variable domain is AAGVIQSPRHLIKEKRETATLKCYPIPRHDTVYWYQQGPGQDPQFLISFYEKMQSDKGSIPDRFSAQQFSDYHSELNMSSLELGDSALYFCASRARVTGINYGYTFGSGTRLTVV.